Presented here are 30 T cell receptor beta chains from one specimen sequenced in a study of cytotoxic CD8 clonotypes in ibrutinib-treated CLL. TCRdb keeps only in-frame clones here, not all; method: immunoSEQ multiplex PCR. The data show 60,000 to 95,000 clones, 75% to 90% seen once. The sequencing used PBMCs, collected after 24 months of ibrutinib treatment. Receptors originate from a human donor with chronic lymphocytic leukemia.

This rearrangement joins TRBV2 to TRBJ1-2, with D tentatively TRBD1 (6 bases). This CDR3 region has 14 residues. The germline V gene encodes CDR1 SNHLY and CDR2 FYNNEI. Deletions cut 7 bases from V and 3 bases from J, with 15 bases between. The CDR3 loop is CASTRDTLYYGYTF. The CDR3, as DNA: TGTGCCAGCACCCGGGACACCCTATACTATGGCTACACCTTC.

The CDR3 sequence: CACTTGGNQPQHF. In DNA form, the CDR3 reads TGTGCCTGCACAACAGGGGGTAATCAGCCCCAGCATTTT. The V call is TRBV30, the J call TRBJ1-5, with 8 bases matching TRBD1. In germline, CDR1 is GTSNPN, CDR2 SVGIG (reference sequence). With 6 bases clipped from V and 4 bases from J, the junction kept 5 bases outside the gene matches. The CDR3 runs to 13 residues.

This chain joins TRBV5-1 and TRBJ1-4, with D uncertain. CDR1 is SGHRS, CDR2 YFSETQ, per germline. Trimming pared 0 bases from V and 5 bases from J, leaving 14 bases between. This CDR3 comprises 16 residues. The CDR3 DNA reads TGCGCCAGCAGCTTGGATGGCAGGCGATCCAATGAAAAACTGTTTTTT. This translates into CASSLDGRRSNEKLFF.

The chain has TRBV27 and TRBJ2-3; 7 nucleotides line up with TRBD2. This CDR3 spans 13 amino acids. Per germline, CDR1 MNHEY and CDR2 SMNVEV (reference sequence). The V segment lost 1 base and the J segment 11 bases; nucleotides outside the gene matches: 6. The CDR3 sequence is CASSLWGGRLQYF. DNA for the CDR3: TGTGCCAGCAGTTTATGGGGAGGGCGCCTGCAGTATTTT.

V is TRBV18 and J is TRBJ2-3; D remains unclear. Germline V gene data show CDR1 as KGHSH and CDR2 as LQKENI. CDR3 size: 13 residues. V was clipped by 3 bases and J by 5 bases, with 9 bases between them. CDR3 region: CASSPRPGDTQYF. CDR3 sequence (DNA): TGTGCCAGCTCACCTCGACCGGGAGATACGCAGTATTTT.

The chain uses TRBV29-1 and TRBJ2-3, with 7 bases fitting TRBD2. V gave up 8 bases and J gave up 6 bases; unmatched junction bases: 11. Germline CDR1 and CDR2: SQVTM and ANQGSEA. The length of the CDR3 is 13 residues. This CDR3 reads CSSIGRAYDTQYF. The CDR3 DNA is TGCAGCTCCATTGGGAGGGCCTATGATACGCAGTATTTT.

The chain employs TRBV7-2 and TRBJ2-3, with D tentatively TRBD1 or TRBD2 (5 bases each). The germline gives CDR1 SGHTA, CDR2 FQGNSA. This CDR3 has 14 residues. The V end was cut by 4 bases, the J end by 7 bases, with 15 bases between. The CDR3 sequence: CASSSGRGPNTQYF. The CDR3 coding sequence is TGTGCCAGCAGCTCGGGACGGGGCCCCAATACGCAGTATTTT.

This clone turned up a few times. The rearrangement links TRBV4-2 to TRBJ1-1, with a weak D call TRBD1 (5 bases). Germline loops: CDR1 LGHNA, CDR2 YNFKEQ. The CDR3 spans 16 residues. Between the trimmed V and J ends, which lost 1 base and 1 base, there was a span of 13 bases. This CDR3 is CASSQVALGGNTEAFF. Here the CDR3 DNA reads TGTGCCAGCAGCCAAGTTGCTCTTGGGGGGAACACTGAAGCTTTCTTT.

The rearrangement links TRBV7-3 to TRBJ2-1; a possible D gene is TRBD2 (6 bases). Germline V gene lookup returns CDR1 SGHTA and CDR2 FQGTGA. CDR3 length equals 15 residues. V lost 3 bases and J lost 7, with 16 bases in between. CDR3 in amino acids: CASSFMASVMNEQFF. The DNA of the CDR3 is TGTGCCAGCAGCTTCATGGCTAGCGTGATGAATGAGCAGTTCTTC.

This clone was counted between two and nine times. The V call is TRBV19, the J call TRBJ2-7; maybe TRBD2 (5 bases). V gave up 1 base and J gave up 5 bases, with 15 bases separating them. Germline-derived CDR1 and CDR2 are LNHDA and SQIVND (reference sequence). CDR3 size: 15 residues. CDR3 sequence: CASSIGGRRRHEQYF. The CDR3 nucleotides are TGTGCCAGTAGTATAGGAGGGCGGCGGCGACACGAGCAGTACTTC.

The chain combines TRBV19 with TRBJ2-3, with D perhaps matching TRBD2 (5 bases). V dropped 0 bases and J dropped 2 bases, with 15 bases sitting between them. The CDR3 is 17 residues long. CDR1 and CDR2 from the germline V gene are LNHDA and SQIVND (reference sequence). The CDR3 here is CASSIDRSGLPTDTQYF. The CDR3, as DNA: TGTGCCAGTAGTATAGATCGAAGCGGTCTTCCCACAGATACGCAGTATTTT.

CDR3 amino acids: CASSLLAGVGQETQYF. The CDR3 bases are TGCGCCAGCAGCTTACTAGCGGGAGTAGGTCAAGAGACCCAGTACTTC. The chain carries TRBV5-1 and TRBJ2-5; 11 bases fit TRBD2. This CDR3 has 16 amino acids. V lost 2 bases and J lost 2; bases outside the gene matches: 5. CDR1 is SGHRS and CDR2 is YFSETQ in the germline V gene.

Only one count was recorded for this clone. The chain combines TRBV19 with TRBJ2-3; 9 nucleotides align to TRBD1. V shed 5 bases, J shed 6 bases, and the junction held 6 bases outside the gene matches. Germline assignment: CDR1 LNHDA and CDR2 SQIVND (reference sequence). This CDR3 is 14 amino acids long. The CDR3 here is CASSVRDRADTQYF. The CDR3 DNA reads TGTGCCAGTAGTGTCCGGGACAGGGCTGATACGCAGTATTTT.

The chain joins TRBV28 to TRBJ1-2, with 10 bases lining up with TRBD1. J gave up 7 bases and V 2 bases, and 4 bases lay outside the gene matches. This CDR3 spans 14 amino acids. Germline CDR1 is MDHEN and CDR2 is SYDVKM. CDR3 loop: CASSLRTGGSGYTF. For the CDR3, the DNA is TGTGCCAGCAGTTTAAGGACAGGGGGTTCTGGCTACACCTTC.

The V gene is TRBV7-8, the J gene TRBJ2-1; no definite D call. Deletions cut 4 bases from V and 7 bases from J, with 11 bases between. Germline V CDR1 and CDR2: SGHVS, FQNEAQ. CDR3 length equals 13 residues. CDR3 region: CASSSLLRNEQFF. The DNA for the CDR3 is TGTGCCAGCAGCTCATTATTGAGGAATGAGCAGTTCTTC.

V usage is TRBV4-1 and J usage is TRBJ2-5, with TRBD2 identical over 9 bases. CDR1 and CDR2 (germline): MGHRA, YSYEKL. V trimming: 4 bases; J trimming: 4 bases; junction bases outside the gene matches: 13. The CDR3 consists of 17 residues. Here the CDR3 DNA reads TGCGCCAGCAGCCTAAGTGGGGCTAGCGGGAACTTAGAGACCCAGTACTTC. Its translation: CASSLSGASGNLETQYF.

The chain combines TRBV18 with TRBJ1-1; tentatively, D is TRBD1 (6 bases). V was pared by 6 bases and J by 0 bases, with 14 bases between. The CDR3 sequence is 15 residues long. Germline CDR1 and CDR2: KGHSH and LQKENI. CDR3 sequence (DNA): TGTGCCAGCTCCCCCGACAGGAGCATGAACACTGAAGCTTTCTTT. Translating it yields CASSPDRSMNTEAFF.

This chain joins TRBV6-6 and TRBJ2-7; unclear D gene. V was clipped by 5 bases and J by 2 bases, with 10 bases between them. The germline V gene encodes CDR1 MNHNY and CDR2 SVGAGI (reference sequence). CDR3 size: 13 residues. CDR3: CASSLDRAYEQYF. DNA for the CDR3: TGTGCCAGCAGTCTGGACCGAGCCTACGAGCAGTACTTC.

The chain combines TRBV7-3 with TRBJ2-5; D remains ambiguous. V was clipped by 5 bases and J by 5 bases, with 12 bases between them. The CDR3 is made up of 13 amino acids. Germline V CDR1 and CDR2: SGHTA, FQGTGA. The CDR3 reads CASSPIPGETQYF. The DNA of the CDR3 is TGTGCCAGCAGCCCGATACCTGGGGAGACCCAGTACTTC.

This rearrangement joins TRBV5-5 to TRBJ2-3, with a tentative D call TRBD1 (8 bases). This CDR3 has 16 residues. Between the trimmed V and J ends, which lost 5 bases and 4 bases, there was a span of 20 bases. The germline gives CDR1 SGHKS, CDR2 YYEKEE (reference sequence). CDR3 sequence: CASRMVTGGVSDTQYF. CDR3 sequence (DNA): TGTGCCAGCAGGATGGTCACAGGGGGGGTCTCAGATACGCAGTATTTT.

The V call is TRBV10-2, the J call TRBJ2-7; D ambiguous. Germline assignment: CDR1 WSHSY and CDR2 SAAADI. V was pared by 2 bases and J by 5 bases, with 4 bases between. CDR3 size: 11 residues. CDR3 in DNA: TGCGCCAGCAGTGAGGGCCACGAGCAGTACTTC. Translation gives CASSEGHEQYF.

The chain employs TRBV28 and TRBJ2-4; no reliable D call. CDR3 length: 14 residues. V dropped 8 bases and J dropped 6 bases, with 17 bases sitting between them. Germline-derived CDR1 and CDR2 are MDHEN and SYDVKM. CDR3 amino acids: CASQFRAQGNIQYF. CDR3 DNA sequence: TGTGCCAGCCAATTCCGGGCCCAAGGAAACATTCAGTACTTC.

J is TRBJ2-3 and V is TRBV7-2; perhaps TRBD2 as D (5 bases). Germline V gives CDR1 SGHTA, CDR2 FQGNSA. This CDR3 is built from 15 residues. V lost 1 base and J 0 bases, leaving 8 bases between the germline ends. DNA of the CDR3: TGTGCCAGCAGCTTAGGGGGAGCCAGCACAGATACGCAGTATTTT. Residues: CASSLGGASTDTQYF.

This rearrangement joins TRBV4-2 to TRBJ2-1; no clear D gene. The CDR3 contains 15 residues. Germline CDR1 is LGHNA and CDR2 is YNFKEQ. The V end lost 4 bases, the J end lost 0 bases, and 10 bases lay between the germline ends. The CDR3 loop is CASSPGGTSYNEQFF. The CDR3 DNA follows: TGTGCCAGCAGCCCCGGCGGTACCTCCTACAATGAGCAGTTCTTC.

The V gene is TRBV28, the J gene TRBJ2-2; 9 bases line up with TRBD1. J was trimmed by 7 bases and V by 6 bases; bases with no gene match: 12. The CDR3 length is 16 residues. From germline, CDR1 is MDHEN and CDR2 SYDVKM. The CDR3, as DNA: TGTGCCAGCAGATCGGGACAGGGCGTGAATTTCGGGGAGCTGTTTTTT. It translates to CASRSGQGVNFGELFF.

The chain recombines TRBV19 with TRBJ2-1; 8 bases agree with TRBD2. From germline, CDR1 is LNHDA and CDR2 SQIVND (reference sequence). The CDR3 sequence is 17 residues long. The V gene end was trimmed by 3 bases and the J gene end by 6 bases; junction bases not matched to a gene: 13. The CDR3 DNA follows: TGTGCCAGTAGTATCCGCGTTTCGGGAGGGGTGGGCAATGAGCAGTTCTTC. Translating it yields CASSIRVSGGVGNEQFF.

The chain employs TRBV11-2 and TRBJ1-3; a possible D gene is TRBD1 (6 bases). CDR1 and CDR2 (germline): SGHAT, FQNNGV. This CDR3 has 15 residues. Trimming cost V 2 bases and J 7 bases, with 15 bases left between them. The CDR3 is CASSLLTWGANTIYF. DNA for the CDR3: TGTGCCAGCAGCTTACTTACTTGGGGGGCGAACACCATATATTTT.

The chain joins TRBV5-5 to TRBJ1-1, with TRBD1 identical over 9 bases. Looked up from germline, CDR1 is SGHKS and CDR2 is YYEKEE (reference sequence). This CDR3 has 15 amino acids. With V trimmed by 5 bases and J by 1 base, 6 bases remained unmatched. Written as DNA, the CDR3 is TGTGCCAGCAGGAGGGACAGGGTGACGAACACTGAAGCTTTCTTT. Translating it yields CASRRDRVTNTEAFF.

The chain uses TRBV7-2 and TRBJ1-5; TRBD1 might be the D (6 bases). This CDR3 comprises 16 residues. V was pared by 4 bases and J by 2 bases, with 15 bases between. Germline assignment: CDR1 SGHTA and CDR2 FQGNSA. In DNA form, the CDR3 reads TGTGCCAGCAGCTCCCTGGGGGGGCGAGGCAATCAGCCCCAGCATTTT. Translated: CASSSLGGRGNQPQHF.

The genes are TRBV14 and TRBJ1-5, with D perhaps matching TRBD1 (6 bases). The germline V and J ends were trimmed by 1 base and 1 base, with 8 bases remaining between them. This CDR3 is built from 15 residues. Germline lookup yields CDR1 SGHDN and CDR2 FVKESK. CDR3 sequence (DNA): TGTGCCAGCAGCCAAGCCGGGACAAGCAATCAGCCCCAGCATTTT. Translated, it gives CASSQAGTSNQPQHF.